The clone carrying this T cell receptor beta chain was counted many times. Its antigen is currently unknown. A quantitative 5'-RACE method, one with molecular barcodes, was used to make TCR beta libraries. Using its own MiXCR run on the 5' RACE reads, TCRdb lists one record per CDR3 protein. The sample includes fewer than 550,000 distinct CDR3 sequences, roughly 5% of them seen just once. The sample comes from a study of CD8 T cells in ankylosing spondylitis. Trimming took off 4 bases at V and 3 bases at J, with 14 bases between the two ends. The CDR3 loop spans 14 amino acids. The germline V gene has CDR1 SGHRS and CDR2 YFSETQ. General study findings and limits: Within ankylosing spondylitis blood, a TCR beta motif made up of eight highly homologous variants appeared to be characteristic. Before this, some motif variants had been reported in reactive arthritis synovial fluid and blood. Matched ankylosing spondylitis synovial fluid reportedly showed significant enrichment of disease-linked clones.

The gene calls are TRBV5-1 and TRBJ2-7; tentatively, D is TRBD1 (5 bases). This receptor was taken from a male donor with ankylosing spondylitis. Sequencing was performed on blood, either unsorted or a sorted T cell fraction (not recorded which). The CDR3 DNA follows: TGCGCCAGCAGCGCGTCTCAGGGTATCTACGAGCAGTACTTC. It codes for CASSASQGIYEQYF.